This passage covers 10 T cell receptor beta chains from one sample sequenced in a study of beta chain features in type 1 diabetes (dated by TCRdb to about 2018). The library was built by means of the immunoSEQ multiplex PCR assay. The High Capacity cDNA Reverse Transcription Kit was used to reverse transcribe all of the isolated RNA, meaning that expressed TCRB transcripts were what got sequenced. What TCRdb holds here is the immuneACCESS table cut down to in-frame rearrangements. Part of the clones is not present; checked against another copy, under half of the missing clones reflect an unresolved V gene, and the others are unexplained. Counted in this sample were 390,000 or so clones; about 15% of them appeared once. 0.035% to 0.04% of the sample comes from the top ten. The sample comprised naive CD4+ T cells from blood. Read against the paper, the sample's cell subset or site label means: true naive CD4+ T cells. The receptors were sampled from a man between 25 and 39 years old in good health.

This clone was seen only a few times. The V and J genes are TRBV27 and TRBJ1-5, with 10 bases identical to TRBD1. CDR1 is MNHEY and CDR2 is SMNVEV in the germline V gene (reference sequence). V was clipped by 5 bases and J by 7 bases; unmatched bases: 5. The CDR3 totals 14 residues. CDR3 in amino acids: CASSGTGEFQPQHF. The CDR3, as DNA: TGTGCCAGCAGTGGGACAGGGGAGTTCCAGCCCCAGCATTTT.

This clone was detected only a few times. At the DNA level, this CDR3 is encoded by other sequences in the same sample as well. CDR3 sequence (DNA): TGCAGTGCTAGACAAAGAGATACGCAGTATTTT. Translating gives CSARQRDTQYF. V and J are TRBV20-1 and TRBJ2-3; no clear D gene. The CDR3 is 11 amino acids. V was pared by 2 bases and J by 5 bases, with 5 bases between. Germline assignment: CDR1 DFQATT and CDR2 SNEGSKA (reference sequence).

The table lists this clone with a few counts. This sequence joins TRBV11-3 and TRBJ2-1; perhaps TRBD2 as D (6 bases). The CDR3 consists of 12 residues. Germline assignment: CDR1 SGHNT and CDR2 YENEEA. With 5 bases removed from V and 9 bases from J, the gap between germline ends came to 11 bases. The CDR3 spells CASSPPGVEQFF. The CDR3 DNA is TGTGCCAGCAGCCCTCCGGGAGTTGAGCAGTTCTTC. Supplemented by reference TRBV11-3 and TRBJ2-1, the full variable domain reads EAGVVQSPRYKIIEKKQPVAFWCNPISGHNTLYWYLQNLGQGPELLIRYENEEAVDDSQLPKDRFSAERLKGVDSTLKIQPAELGDSAVYLCASSPPGVEQFFGPGTRLTVL.

This clone was found a few times. The chain has TRBV29-1 and TRBJ2-5; TRBD1 or TRBD2 may be the D gene (5 bases each). The CDR3 sequence is 12 residues long. Germline lookup yields CDR1 SQVTM and CDR2 ANQGSEA. Written as DNA, the CDR3 is TGCAACCTCCGGGACCCCGAAGAGACCCAGTACTTC. It yields the protein CNLRDPEETQYF. Together with reference TRBV29-1 and TRBJ2-5, the CDR3 gives the full variable domain: SAVISQKPSRDICQRGTSLTIQCQVDSQVTMMFWYRQQPGQSLTLIATANQGSEATYESGFVIDKFPISRPNLTFSTLTVSNMSPEDSSIYLCNLRDPEETQYFGPGTRLLVL.

This clone was seen more than once but under ten times. This chain joins TRBV18 and TRBJ2-7; possible D gene TRBD2, 5 bases. V was pared by 3 bases and J by 5 bases, with 11 bases between. Germline CDR1 KGHSH, CDR2 LQKENI. The CDR3 is made up of 13 amino acids. The CDR3 reads CASSPRGSHEQYF. Written as DNA, the CDR3 is TGTGCCAGCTCACCTCGGGGATCCCACGAGCAGTACTTC.

This clone occurred a few times. The chain uses TRBV11-2 and TRBJ2-1; D is unresolved. This CDR3 has 13 residues. Looked up from germline, CDR1 is SGHAT and CDR2 is FQNNGV. V lost 0 bases and J 7 bases, leaving 7 bases between the germline ends. This CDR3 is CASSLDRANEQFF. CDR3 sequence (DNA): TGTGCCAGCAGCTTAGATCGGGCTAATGAGCAGTTCTTC.

The CDR3 here is CASSPRPTRQSSTDTQYF. CDR3 DNA: TGTGCCAGCTCACCAAGACCAACTAGGCAATCTAGCACAGATACGCAGTATTTT. The rearrangement uses TRBV18 and TRBJ2-3, with TRBD2 as a possible D gene (5 bases). CDR3 length: 18 amino acids. The V gene's germline CDR1 is KGHSH and CDR2 LQKENI. The germline V and J ends were trimmed by 2 bases and 0 bases, with 18 bases remaining between them.

The CDR3: CASSFFKRQVLNEQFF. Here the CDR3 DNA reads TGTGCCAGCAGCTTCTTTAAGAGACAGGTCCTCAATGAGCAGTTCTTC. This sequence joins TRBV11-2 and TRBJ2-1; a possible D gene is TRBD1 (6 bases). Germline V gene sequence: CDR1 SGHAT, CDR2 FQNNGV. The CDR3 runs 16 residues. The ends were cut back, 3 bases at V and 6 bases at J, with 18 bases in the middle.

This clone came up a few times. This chain links TRBV6-5 with TRBJ2-7; D is undetermined. With 2 bases removed from V and 6 bases from J, the gap between germline ends came to 14 bases. CDR3 length: 14 amino acids. Germline loops: CDR1 MNHEY, CDR2 SVGAGI. The CDR3 DNA reads as TGTGCCAGCAGTTACAATCAAATCGGATCCGAGCAGTACGTC. It is translated as CASSYNQIGSEQYV.

This clone has a handful of counts. V gene TRBV11-3 combines with J gene TRBJ2-1; 13 nucleotides match TRBD2. Trimming cost V 5 bases and J 6 bases; bases outside gene matches: 4. Looked up from germline, CDR1 is SGHNT and CDR2 is YENEEA. The CDR3 is 15 residues long. In DNA form, the CDR3 reads TGTGCCAGCAGCACGCGGACTAGCGGGAGCAATGAGCAGTTCTTC. Its translation is CASSTRTSGSNEQFF.